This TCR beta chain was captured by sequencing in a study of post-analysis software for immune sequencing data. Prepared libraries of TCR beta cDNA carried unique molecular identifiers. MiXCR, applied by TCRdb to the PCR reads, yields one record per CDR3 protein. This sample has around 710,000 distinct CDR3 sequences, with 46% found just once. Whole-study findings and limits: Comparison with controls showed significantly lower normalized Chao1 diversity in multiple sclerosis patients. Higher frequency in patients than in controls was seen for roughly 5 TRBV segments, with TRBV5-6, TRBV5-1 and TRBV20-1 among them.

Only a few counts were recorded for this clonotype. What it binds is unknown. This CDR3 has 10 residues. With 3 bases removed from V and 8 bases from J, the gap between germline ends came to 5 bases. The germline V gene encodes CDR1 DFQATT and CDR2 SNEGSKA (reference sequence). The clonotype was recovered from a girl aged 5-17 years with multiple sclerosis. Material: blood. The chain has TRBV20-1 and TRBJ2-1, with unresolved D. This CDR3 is CSARVHEQFF. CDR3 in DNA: TGCAGTGCTAGGGTCCATGAGCAGTTCTTC.